The 10 T cell receptor beta chains in this list originate from one sample, sequenced in a study of molecular identifiers for immune sequencing clone quantification. TCRdb re-analysed the PCR reads in MiXCR, keeping a single row per CDR3 protein. The table includes about 320,000 distinct CDR3 sequences, 24% detected once. Material: naive CD8+ T cells from blood, with Jurkat cell RNA spiked in. Subset noted: FACS-sorted CD8+CD4-CCR7+CD45RA+ naive T cells. The receptors were sampled from a human donor in good health. Some libraries in this study had Jurkat cell RNA spiked in.

V is TRBV13 and J is TRBJ1-2; 7 nucleotides match TRBD1. The length of the CDR3 is 15 residues. Per the germline V gene, CDR1 is PRHDT and CDR2 is FYEKMQ (reference sequence). The V gene end was trimmed by 5 bases and the J gene end by 3 bases; junction bases not matched to a gene: 9. CDR3 amino acids: CASSPRQGNHYGYTF. The CDR3 bases are TGTGCCAGCAGCCCCAGACAGGGCAATCACTATGGCTACACCTTC.

This clonotype appeared many times. The CDR3 nucleotides read TGTGCCAGCAGTTACGGGGATGAGCAGTTCTTC. It specifies CASSYGDEQFF. The V call is TRBV6-2 or TRBV6-3, the J call TRBJ2-1; D ambiguous. Germline V gives CDR1 MNHEY, CDR2 SVGEGT. This CDR3 has 11 amino acids. V gave up 2 bases and J gave up 8 bases, with 4 bases separating them.

Only a few counts were recorded for this clonotype. The gene calls are TRBV14 and TRBJ1-1, with unresolved D. Per germline, CDR1 SGHDN and CDR2 FVKESK. There are 13 residues in the CDR3. Trimming cost V 0 bases and J 4 bases, with 6 bases left between them. The DNA of the CDR3 is TGTGCCAGCAGCCAAGATTGGCTCACTGAAGCTTTCTTT. It translates to CASSQDWLTEAFF.

V and J are TRBV5-1 and TRBJ2-7; 7 bases map to TRBD1. This CDR3 has 16 residues. CDR1 is SGHRS, CDR2 YFSETQ, per germline. The trim removed 4 bases at V and 0 bases at J, leaving 10 bases unmatched. CDR3 sequence: CASSTGLDRSSYEQYF. CDR3 DNA: TGCGCCAGCAGCACGGGCCTGGACAGGAGCTCCTACGAGCAGTACTTC.

The sample holds one count of this clonotype. The rearrangement joins TRBV27 to TRBJ1-2; 8 nucleotides line up with TRBD1. The CDR3 sequence is 18 residues long. Germline assignment: CDR1 MNHEY and CDR2 SMNVEV (reference sequence). V was pared by 5 bases and J by 4 bases, with 18 bases of the junction left unmatched. The CDR3, as DNA: TGTGCCAGCAGTCCGTTGGGACAGGAAGGTCAGGGGGCCTATGGCTACACCTTC. As protein: CASSPLGQEGQGAYGYTF.

As regards this clonotype: Germline and junction disagree at one end, which may indicate a read error. This chain uses TRBV20-1 with TRBJ2-5; weak D call: TRBD1 (6 bases). The CDR3 runs to 13 residues. The V gene's germline CDR1 is DFQATT and CDR2 SNEGSKA (reference sequence). The CDR3 DNA reads TGCAGTGCTAGGGACAGCGAACAAGAGCCCCAGTACTTC. It encodes CSARDSEQEPQYF.

This clonotype has a count of ten or more. The gene calls are TRBV7-9 and TRBJ2-5, with D unresolved. Germline loops: CDR1 SEHNR, CDR2 FQNEAQ (reference sequence). The CDR3 extends over 12 amino acids. V lost 4 bases and J 5 bases, leaving 8 bases between the germline ends. The CDR3 nucleotides are TGTGCCAGCAGCTCCCCAAGTGAGACCCAGTACTTC. It specifies CASSSPSETQYF. Based on the CDR3 plus reference TRBV7-9 and TRBJ2-5, the full variable domain is DTGVSQNPRHKITKRGQNVTFRCDPISEHNRLYWYRQTLGQGPEFLTYFQNEAQLEKSRLLSDRFSAERPKGSFSTLEIQRTEQGDSAMYLCASSSPSETQYFGPGTRLLVL.

Note on this clonotype: One junction end disagrees with the germline gene, perhaps due to a read error. The CDR3 spells CAGSPLDSLFTDTQYF. CDR3 bases: TGTGCCGGCTCACCACTTGACAGCCTATTCACAGATACGCAGTATTTT. J is TRBJ2-3 and V is TRBV18; D possibly corresponds to TRBD1 (5 bases). This CDR3 region has 16 residues. CDR1 and CDR2 from the germline V gene are KGHSH and LQKENI.

A few counts support this clonotype. The DNA for the CDR3 is TGTGCCAGCAGCTTAGTGAATCCAGGTTATAATGAAAAACTGTTTTTT. Amino acid sequence: CASSLVNPGYNEKLFF. V usage is TRBV7-8 and J usage is TRBJ1-4; D is uncertain. Trimming cost V 1 base and J 4 bases, with 13 bases left between them. Germline CDR1 and CDR2: SGHVS and FQNEAQ. This CDR3 region has 16 residues.

Many counts were recorded for this clonotype. The V and J genes are TRBV7-9 and TRBJ2-5, with TRBD1 matching over 7 bases. Germline V gives CDR1 SEHNR, CDR2 FQNEAQ (reference sequence). V shed 5 bases and J 4 bases; nucleotides not matched to a gene: 13. The CDR3 length is 16 residues. The DNA for the CDR3 is TGTGCCAGCAGCCCAAGACAGGGACCGGCGTCAGAGACCCAGTACTTC. Protein product: CASSPRQGPASETQYF.